One sample yielded the 18 T cell receptor beta chains listed below, sequenced in a study of blood T cell repertoires in COVID-19. TCRdb keeps only in-frame clones here, not all; method: immunoSEQ multiplex PCR. The sample yields 45,000 or so clones, about 80% seen once. The specimen sequenced was peripheral blood. Receptors were obtained from a human donor in a cohort sampled during active COVID-19.

The genes are TRBV7-9 and TRBJ2-3, with 8 bases that match TRBD2. Per germline, CDR1 SEHNR and CDR2 FQNEAQ (reference sequence). The trim removed 1 base at V and 1 base at J, leaving 1 base unmatched. The CDR3 length is 15 residues. The CDR3 region has the DNA TGTGCCAGCAGCTTAGGTAGCGGGGGCACAGATACGCAGTATTTT. It yields the protein CASSLGSGGTDTQYF.

The gene calls are TRBV18 and TRBJ2-3; weak D call: TRBD1 (6 bases). Looked up from germline, CDR1 is KGHSH and CDR2 is LQKENI. Trimming removed 5 bases from V and 0 bases from J, with 18 bases in between. CDR3 length equals 17 residues. The CDR3 loop is CASSSTGPTTSTDTQYF. CDR3 in DNA: TGTGCCAGCTCATCGACAGGCCCCACAACTAGCACAGATACGCAGTATTTT.

A few counts support this clone. The gene calls are TRBV7-9 and TRBJ1-1; D gene uncertain. V gave up 5 bases and J gave up 5 bases, with 21 bases separating them. This CDR3 is 16 amino acids long. Germline CDR1 reads SEHNR; CDR2 reads FQNEAQ (reference sequence). The CDR3 DNA reads as TGTGCCAGCAGCCCTGCGGCTACTCTAGTTGCGACTGAAGCTTTCTTT. Amino acid sequence: CASSPAATLVATEAFF. The full variable domain, in which reference TRBV7-9 and TRBJ1-1 provide the parts outside the CDR3, is DTGVSQNPRHKITKRGQNVTFRCDPISEHNRLYWYRQTLGQGPEFLTYFQNEAQLEKSRLLSDRFSAERPKGSFSTLEIQRTEQGDSAMYLCASSPAATLVATEAFFGQGTRLTVV.

The chain employs TRBV19 and TRBJ2-2; D not resolved. Trimming shortened V by 3 bases and J by 13 bases, and 12 bases separated the two germline ends. CDR3 length equals 12 residues. Germline V gene lookup returns CDR1 LNHDA and CDR2 SQIVND (reference sequence). CDR3 sequence: CASSMTGSGLFF. The CDR3 nucleotides read TGTGCCAGTAGTATGACCGGGTCTGGGCTGTTTTTT.

The chain employs TRBV29-1 and TRBJ1-2; a weak D match, TRBD1 (6 bases). The CDR3 consists of 14 residues. Trimming pared 1 base from V and 8 bases from J, leaving 17 bases between. Germline CDR1 reads SQVTM; CDR2 reads ANQGSEA. This CDR3 reads CSVEAGQPRGGYTF. The CDR3 DNA sequence: TGCAGCGTTGAAGCCGGCCAGCCCAGGGGCGGCTACACCTTC.

The chain couples TRBV11-2 to TRBJ1-2, with TRBD1 matching over 9 bases. This CDR3 has 17 residues. Trimming cost V 5 bases and J 8 bases; bases outside gene matches: 18. Germline CDR1 SGHAT, CDR2 FQNNGV. The CDR3 loop reads CASSTRTLGQGTGGYTF. CDR3 nucleotide sequence: TGTGCCAGCAGCACCCGAACACTGGGACAGGGCACGGGAGGCTACACCTTC.

The chain couples TRBV3-1 (or the pseudogene TRBV3-2) to TRBJ2-5, with D unclear. Trimming shortened V by 0 bases and J by 6 bases, and 5 bases separated the two germline ends. Germline V gives CDR1 LGHDT, CDR2 YNNKEL (reference sequence). This CDR3 has 12 residues. DNA of the CDR3: TGTGCCAGCAGCCAAGACGCGAAGACCCAGTACTTC. Residues: CASSQDAKTQYF.

This clone was seen just once. J is TRBJ2-5 and V is TRBV27; D not resolved. V lost 0 bases to trimming and J lost 3 bases, with 5 bases between them. The CDR3 has 13 residues. The germline gives CDR1 MNHEY, CDR2 SMNVEV (reference sequence). CDR3 DNA: TGTGCCAGCAGTTTATCTCCCAAAGAGACCCAGTACTTC. Translated, it gives CASSLSPKETQYF.

J is TRBJ2-5 and V is TRBV3-1 (or the pseudogene TRBV3-2), with D possibly TRBD2 on 5 matching bases. This CDR3 comprises 15 residues. V was cut by 1 base and J by 5 bases, with 14 bases left in between. The V gene's germline CDR1 is LGHDT and CDR2 YNNKEL (reference sequence). Here the CDR3 reads CASSQGYGVVETQYF. CDR3 in DNA: TGTGCCAGCAGCCAAGGTTACGGGGTGGTGGAGACCCAGTACTTC.

The genes are TRBV5-1 and TRBJ2-3, with D possibly being TRBD2 (5 bases). V shed 4 bases and J shed 3 bases, with 12 bases lying between them. The CDR3 loop spans 14 amino acids. Germline V gene sequence: CDR1 SGHRS, CDR2 YFSETQ. CDR3 sequence: CASSPSGKTDTQYF. The CDR3 DNA reads TGCGCCAGCAGCCCCTCGGGGAAGACAGATACGCAGTATTTT.

CDR3 sequence reads: CASSLARGDTEAFF. The CDR3 coding sequence is TGTGCCAGCAGCTTGGCCAGGGGGGACACTGAAGCTTTCTTT. This chain uses TRBV5-5 with TRBJ1-1; TRBD1 aligns across 7 bases. Trimming cost V 0 bases and J 3 bases; bases outside gene matches: 2. Germline-derived CDR1 and CDR2 are SGHKS and YYEKEE (reference sequence). The CDR3 is made up of 14 amino acids. Filled out from reference TRBV5-5 and TRBJ1-1, the complete variable domain reads DAGVTQSPTHLIKTRGQQVTLRCSPISGHKSVSWYQQVLGQGPQFIFQYYEKEERGRGNFPDRFSARQFPNYSSELNVNALLLGDSALYLCASSLARGDTEAFFGQGTRLTVV.

This rearrangement joins TRBV7-2 to TRBJ1-2; the match to TRBD1 covers 7 bases. There are 13 residues in the CDR3. Germline loops: CDR1 SGHTA, CDR2 FQGNSA. Losses at the gene ends were 5 bases for V and 7 bases for J; bases not matched to a gene: 7. DNA for the CDR3: TGTGCCAGCAGCCTGGGACAGCTCGGTGGCTACACCTTC. Protein: CASSLGQLGGYTF.

V usage is TRBV7-9 and J usage is TRBJ1-1; D unresolved. From germline, CDR1 is SEHNR and CDR2 FQNEAQ (reference sequence). The CDR3 loop spans 12 amino acids. V was pared by 1 base and J by 5 bases, with 5 bases between. CDR3 bases: TGTGCCAGCAGCTTAGGGAGGACTGAAGCTTTCTTT. It is translated as CASSLGRTEAFF.

This clone occurred a few times. Here the CDR3 reads CATSGVNRGTGELFF. The CDR3 coding sequence is TGTGCCACCAGTGGTGTCAACCGAGGCACCGGGGAGCTGTTTTTT. The chain employs TRBV24-1 and TRBJ2-2; D unclear. Trimming shortened V by 5 bases and J by 4 bases, and 13 bases separated the two germline ends. Germline V gene data show CDR1 as KGHDR and CDR2 as SFDVKD. This CDR3 comprises 15 residues.

This chain joins TRBV6-5 and TRBJ2-1; 8 bases map to TRBD2. The CDR3 length is 16 residues. The ends lost 0 bases at V and 9 bases at J; junction bases unmatched: 10. Germline V CDR1 and CDR2: MNHEY, SVGAGI. CDR3 sequence (DNA): TGTGCCAGCAGTTACTCATCGGGGGGGGGTTATGTTGAGCAGTTCTTC. This sequence encodes CASSYSSGGGYVEQFF.

The rearrangement uses TRBV24-1 and TRBJ2-3, with D hard to call. Germline CDR1 KGHDR, CDR2 SFDVKD. The CDR3 spans 16 residues. Trimming removed 0 bases at V and 3 bases at J, with 12 bases between. This chain's CDR3 is CATSDLTTQITDTQYF. Here the CDR3 DNA reads TGTGCCACCAGTGATTTGACCACCCAGATAACAGATACGCAGTATTTT.

The V call is TRBV9, the J call TRBJ2-1; TRBD2 matches at 9 bases. The V and J ends lost 2 bases and 8 bases, in that order; junction bases with no gene match: 5. The CDR3 sequence is 14 residues long. Germline loops: CDR1 SGDLS, CDR2 YYNGEE. CDR3 sequence (DNA): TGTGCCAGCAGCGTGGGACTAGCCGGCGATGAGCAGTTCTTC. Encoded protein: CASSVGLAGDEQFF.

This clone was counted only a few times. The rearrangement links TRBV6-4 to TRBJ1-1; weak D call: TRBD1 (5 bases). Germline V CDR1 and CDR2: MRHNA, SNTAGT. V was pared by 3 bases and J by 1 base, with 6 bases between. This CDR3 is 13 amino acids long. The CDR3 loop reads CASSEQENTEAFF. CDR3 nucleotide sequence: TGTGCCAGCAGTGAACAGGAGAACACTGAAGCTTTCTTT.